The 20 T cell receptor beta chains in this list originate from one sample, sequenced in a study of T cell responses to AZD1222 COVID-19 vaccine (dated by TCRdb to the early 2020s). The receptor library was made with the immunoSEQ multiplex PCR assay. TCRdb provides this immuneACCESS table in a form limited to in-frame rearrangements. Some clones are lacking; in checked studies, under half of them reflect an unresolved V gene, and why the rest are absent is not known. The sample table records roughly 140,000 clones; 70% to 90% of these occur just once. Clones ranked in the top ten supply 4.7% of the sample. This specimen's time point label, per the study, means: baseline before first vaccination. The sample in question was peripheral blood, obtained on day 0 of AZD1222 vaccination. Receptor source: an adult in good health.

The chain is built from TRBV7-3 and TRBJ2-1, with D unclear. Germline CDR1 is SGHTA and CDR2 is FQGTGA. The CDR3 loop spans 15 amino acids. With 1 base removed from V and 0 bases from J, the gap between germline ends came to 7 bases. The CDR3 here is CASSLIPDSYNEQFF. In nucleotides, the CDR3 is TGTGCCAGCAGCTTAATTCCGGACTCCTACAATGAGCAGTTCTTC.

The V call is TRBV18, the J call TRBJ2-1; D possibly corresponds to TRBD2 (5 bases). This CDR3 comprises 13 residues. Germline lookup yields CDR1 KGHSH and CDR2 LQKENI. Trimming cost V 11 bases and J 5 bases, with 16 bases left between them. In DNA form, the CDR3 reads TGTGCCGGCCTGACGGGGAATAACAATGAGCAGTTCTTC. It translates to CAGLTGNNNEQFF.

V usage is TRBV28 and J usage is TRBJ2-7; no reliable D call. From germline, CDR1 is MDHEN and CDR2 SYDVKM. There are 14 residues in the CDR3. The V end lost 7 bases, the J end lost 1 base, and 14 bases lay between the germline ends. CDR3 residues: CASTSFTPSYEQYF. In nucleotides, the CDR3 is TGTGCCAGCACCTCCTTCACGCCGTCCTACGAGCAGTACTTC. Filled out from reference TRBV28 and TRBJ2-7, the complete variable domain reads DVKVTQSSRYLVKRTGEKVFLECVQDMDHENMFWYRQDPGLGLRLIYFSYDVKMKEKGDIPEGYSVSREKKERFSLILESASTNQTSMYLCASTSFTPSYEQYFGPGTRLTVT.

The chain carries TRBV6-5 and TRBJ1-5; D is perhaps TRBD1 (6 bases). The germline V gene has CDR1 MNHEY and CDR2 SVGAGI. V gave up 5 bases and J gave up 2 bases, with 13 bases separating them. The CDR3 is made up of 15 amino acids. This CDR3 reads CASSRGTSGNQPQHF. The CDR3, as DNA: TGTGCCAGCAGTAGGGGGACCTCTGGCAATCAGCCCCAGCATTTT.

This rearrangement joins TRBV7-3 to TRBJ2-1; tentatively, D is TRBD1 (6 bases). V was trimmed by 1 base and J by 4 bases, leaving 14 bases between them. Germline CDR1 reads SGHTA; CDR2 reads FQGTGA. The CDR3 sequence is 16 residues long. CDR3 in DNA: TGTGCCAGCAGCTTAAGCGCAGGACAGATATACAATGAGCAGTTCTTC. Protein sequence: CASSLSAGQIYNEQFF.

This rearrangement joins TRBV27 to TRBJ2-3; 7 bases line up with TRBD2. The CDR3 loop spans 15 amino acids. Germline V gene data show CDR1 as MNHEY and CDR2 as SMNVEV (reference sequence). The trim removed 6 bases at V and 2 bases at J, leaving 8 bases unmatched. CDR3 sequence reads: CASSERGLHTDTQYF. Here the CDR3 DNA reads TGTGCCAGCAGCGAAAGGGGACTACACACAGATACGCAGTATTTT.

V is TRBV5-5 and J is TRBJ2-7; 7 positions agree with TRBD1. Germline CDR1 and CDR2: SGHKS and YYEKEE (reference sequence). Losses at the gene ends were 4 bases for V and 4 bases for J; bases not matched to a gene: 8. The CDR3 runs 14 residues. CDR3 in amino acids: CASSAGTVEYEQYF. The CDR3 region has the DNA TGTGCCAGCAGCGCAGGGACAGTTGAGTACGAGCAGTACTTC.

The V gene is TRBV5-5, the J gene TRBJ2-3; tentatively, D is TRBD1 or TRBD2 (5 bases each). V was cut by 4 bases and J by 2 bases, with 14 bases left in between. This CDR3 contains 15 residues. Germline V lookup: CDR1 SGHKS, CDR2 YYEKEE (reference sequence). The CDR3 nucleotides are TGTGCCAGCAGCCTGGATGGGGGACCCACAGATACGCAGTATTTT. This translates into CASSLDGGPTDTQYF.

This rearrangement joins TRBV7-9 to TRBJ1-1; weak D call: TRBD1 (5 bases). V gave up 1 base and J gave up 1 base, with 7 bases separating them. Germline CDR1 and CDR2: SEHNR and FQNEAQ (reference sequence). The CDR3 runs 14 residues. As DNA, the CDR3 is TGTGCCAGCAGCTTAGGACAGAAGAACACTGAAGCTTTCTTT. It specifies CASSLGQKNTEAFF.

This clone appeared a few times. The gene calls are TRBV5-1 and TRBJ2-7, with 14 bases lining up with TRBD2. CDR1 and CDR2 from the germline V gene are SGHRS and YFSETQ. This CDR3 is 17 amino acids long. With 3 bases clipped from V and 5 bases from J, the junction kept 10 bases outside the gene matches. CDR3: CASSSPGTSGRRHEQYF. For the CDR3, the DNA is TGCGCCAGCAGCTCCCCAGGGACTAGCGGGAGAAGGCACGAGCAGTACTTC.

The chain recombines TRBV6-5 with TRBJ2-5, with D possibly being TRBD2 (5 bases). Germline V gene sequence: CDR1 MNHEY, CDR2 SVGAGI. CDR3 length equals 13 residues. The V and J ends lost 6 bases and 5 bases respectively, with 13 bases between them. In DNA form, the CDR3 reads TGTGCCAGCAGAGCAAGTGGGAGCGAGACCCAGTACTTC. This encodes CASRASGSETQYF.

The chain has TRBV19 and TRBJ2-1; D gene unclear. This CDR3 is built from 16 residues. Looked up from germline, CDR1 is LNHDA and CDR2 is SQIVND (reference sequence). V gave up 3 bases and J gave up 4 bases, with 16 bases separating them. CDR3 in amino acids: CASSIGANPEYNEQFF. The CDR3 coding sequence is TGTGCCAGTAGTATTGGAGCCAACCCCGAATACAATGAGCAGTTCTTC.

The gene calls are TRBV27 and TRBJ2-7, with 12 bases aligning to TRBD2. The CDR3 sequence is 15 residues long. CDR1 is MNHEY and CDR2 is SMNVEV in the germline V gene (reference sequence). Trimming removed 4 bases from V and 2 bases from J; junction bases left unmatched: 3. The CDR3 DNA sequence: TGTGCCAGCAGTTCCCTAGCGGGAGGGCCCTACGAGCAGTACTTC. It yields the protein CASSSLAGGPYEQYF.

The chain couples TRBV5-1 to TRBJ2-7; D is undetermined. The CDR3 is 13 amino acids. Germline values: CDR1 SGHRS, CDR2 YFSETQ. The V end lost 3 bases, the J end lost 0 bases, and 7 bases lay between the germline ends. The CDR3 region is CASSSDGSYEQYF. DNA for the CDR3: TGCGCCAGCAGCTCGGACGGCTCCTACGAGCAGTACTTC.

The CDR3 DNA reads TGCGCCAGCAGTGAGTACCCGGTCGCAGGGGGTACGCAGTATTTT. Encoded protein: CASSEYPVAGGTQYF. This rearrangement joins TRBV10-1 to TRBJ2-3, with TRBD1 matching over 7 bases. Germline lookup yields CDR1 WNHNN and CDR2 SYGVQD (reference sequence). V shed 1 base, J shed 8 bases, and the junction held 9 bases outside the gene matches. This CDR3 contains 15 residues.

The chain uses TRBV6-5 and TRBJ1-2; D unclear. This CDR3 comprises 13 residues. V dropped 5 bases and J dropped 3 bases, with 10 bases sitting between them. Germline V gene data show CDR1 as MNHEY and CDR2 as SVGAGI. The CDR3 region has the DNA TGTGCCAGCAGTCCACAGATTTACTATGGCTACACCTTC. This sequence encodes CASSPQIYYGYTF.

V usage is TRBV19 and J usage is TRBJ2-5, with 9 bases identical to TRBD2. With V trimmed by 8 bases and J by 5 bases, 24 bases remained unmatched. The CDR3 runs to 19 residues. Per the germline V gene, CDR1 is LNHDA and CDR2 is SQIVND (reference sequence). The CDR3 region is CASSVSRRLAEPQGETQYF. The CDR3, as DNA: TGTGCCAGTTCCGTATCAAGGCGACTAGCGGAGCCCCAGGGGGAGACCCAGTACTTC. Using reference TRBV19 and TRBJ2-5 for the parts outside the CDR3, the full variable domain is DGGITQSPKYLFRKEGQNVTLSCEQNLNHDAMYWYRQDPGQGLRLIYYSQIVNDFQKGDIAEGYSVSREKKESFPLTVTSAQKNPTAFYLCASSVSRRLAEPQGETQYFGPGTRLLVL.

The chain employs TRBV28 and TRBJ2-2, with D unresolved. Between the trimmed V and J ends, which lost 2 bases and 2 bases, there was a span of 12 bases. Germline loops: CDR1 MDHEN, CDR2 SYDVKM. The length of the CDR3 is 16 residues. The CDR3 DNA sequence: TGTGCCAGCAGTTTACTTGGACCGAGAAACACCGGGGAGCTGTTTTTT. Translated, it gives CASSLLGPRNTGELFF.

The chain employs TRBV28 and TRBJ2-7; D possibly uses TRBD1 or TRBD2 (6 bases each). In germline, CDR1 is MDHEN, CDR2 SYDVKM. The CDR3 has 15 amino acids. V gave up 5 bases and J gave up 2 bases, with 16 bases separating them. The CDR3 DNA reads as TGTGCCAGCAGTCTCGGGGGACAAAGGACCTACGAGCAGTACTTC. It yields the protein CASSLGGQRTYEQYF.

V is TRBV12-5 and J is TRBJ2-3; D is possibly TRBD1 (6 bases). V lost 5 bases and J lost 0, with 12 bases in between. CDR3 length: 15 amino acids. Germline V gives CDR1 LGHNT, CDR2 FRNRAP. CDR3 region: CASGPDRSSTDTQYF. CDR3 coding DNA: TGTGCTAGTGGTCCGGACAGAAGTAGCACAGATACGCAGTATTTT.